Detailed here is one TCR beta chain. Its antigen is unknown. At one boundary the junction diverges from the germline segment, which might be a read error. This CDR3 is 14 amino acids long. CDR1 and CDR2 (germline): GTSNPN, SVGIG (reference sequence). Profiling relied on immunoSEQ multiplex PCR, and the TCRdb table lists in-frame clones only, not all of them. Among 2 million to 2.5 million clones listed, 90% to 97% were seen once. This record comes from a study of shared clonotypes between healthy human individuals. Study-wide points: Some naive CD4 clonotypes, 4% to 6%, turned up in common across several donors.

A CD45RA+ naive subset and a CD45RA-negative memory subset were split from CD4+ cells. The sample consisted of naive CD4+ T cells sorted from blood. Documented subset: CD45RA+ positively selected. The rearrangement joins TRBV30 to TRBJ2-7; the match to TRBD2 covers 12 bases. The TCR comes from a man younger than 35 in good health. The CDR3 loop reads CAWSGPGTSGSRCF. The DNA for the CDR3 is TGTGCCTGGAGCGGACCCGGGACTAGCGGGTCCCGTTGCTTC.